This T cell receptor beta chain derives from a study of shared clonotypes between healthy human individuals. Germline CDR1 is SGHVS and CDR2 is FQNEAQ. The CDR3 is made up of 16 amino acids. The V and J ends lost 1 base and 0 bases respectively, with 12 bases between them. Clones were read by immunoSEQ multiplex PCR, and TCRdb kept only the in-frame ones, dropping some. The sample carries about 360,000 clones, more than 60% recorded once. The clonotype was recovered from a man in his thirties or forties in good health. The V call is TRBV7-8, the J call TRBJ1-1; D is uncertain. The sample comprised memory CD4+ T cells sorted from blood. Noted subset: CD45RA-negative fraction. CDR3 nucleotides: TGTGCCAGCAGCTTAGTCGTGTCAGGAATGAACACTGAAGCTTTCTTT. Translating gives CASSLVVSGMNTEAFF.